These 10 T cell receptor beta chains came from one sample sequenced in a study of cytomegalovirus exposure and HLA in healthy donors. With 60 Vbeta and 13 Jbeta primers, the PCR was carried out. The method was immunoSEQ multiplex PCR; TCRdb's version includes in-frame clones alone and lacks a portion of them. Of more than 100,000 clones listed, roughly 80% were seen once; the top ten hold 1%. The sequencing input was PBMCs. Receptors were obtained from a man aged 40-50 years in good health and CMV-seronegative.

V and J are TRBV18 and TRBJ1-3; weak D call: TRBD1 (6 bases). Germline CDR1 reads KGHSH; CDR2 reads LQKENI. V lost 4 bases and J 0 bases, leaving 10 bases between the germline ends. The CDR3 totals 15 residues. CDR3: CASSLRGSSGNTIYF. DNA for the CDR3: TGTGCCAGCTCACTTAGGGGGAGCTCTGGAAACACCATATATTTT.

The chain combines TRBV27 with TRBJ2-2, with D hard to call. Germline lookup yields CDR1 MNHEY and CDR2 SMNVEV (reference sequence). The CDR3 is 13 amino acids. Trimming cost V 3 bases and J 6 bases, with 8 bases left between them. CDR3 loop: CASSLRFPGELFF. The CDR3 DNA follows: TGTGCCAGCAGTTTGAGGTTCCCCGGGGAGCTGTTTTTT.

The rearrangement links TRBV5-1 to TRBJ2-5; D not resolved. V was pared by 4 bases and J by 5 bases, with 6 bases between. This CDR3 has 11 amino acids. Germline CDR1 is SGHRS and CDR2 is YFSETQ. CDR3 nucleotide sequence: TGCGCCAGCAGCCGGCGGGAGACCCAGTACTTC. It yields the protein CASSRRETQYF.

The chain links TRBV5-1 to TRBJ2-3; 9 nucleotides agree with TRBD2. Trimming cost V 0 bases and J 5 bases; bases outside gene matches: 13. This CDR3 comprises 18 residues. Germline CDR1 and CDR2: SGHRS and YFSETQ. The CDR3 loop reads CASSLGSSGKGGGDTQYF. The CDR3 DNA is TGCGCCAGCAGCTTGGGGTCTAGCGGGAAAGGTGGGGGAGATACGCAGTATTTT.

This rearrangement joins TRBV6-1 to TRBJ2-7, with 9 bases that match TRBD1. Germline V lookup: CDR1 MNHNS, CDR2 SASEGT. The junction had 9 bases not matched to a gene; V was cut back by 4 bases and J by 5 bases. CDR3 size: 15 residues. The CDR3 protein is CASSGLTGGKDEQYF. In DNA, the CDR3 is TGTGCCAGCAGTGGCTTGACAGGGGGAAAGGACGAGCAGTACTTC.

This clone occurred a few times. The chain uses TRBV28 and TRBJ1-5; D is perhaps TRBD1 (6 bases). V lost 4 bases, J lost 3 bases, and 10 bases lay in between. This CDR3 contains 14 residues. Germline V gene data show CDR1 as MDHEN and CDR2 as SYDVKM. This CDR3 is CASSSGQFNQPQHF. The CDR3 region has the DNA TGTGCCAGCAGTTCTGGACAGTTCAATCAGCCCCAGCATTTT. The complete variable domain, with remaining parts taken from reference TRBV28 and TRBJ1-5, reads DVKVTQSSRYLVKRTGEKVFLECVQDMDHENMFWYRQDPGLGLRLIYFSYDVKMKEKGDIPEGYSVSREKKERFSLILESASTNQTSMYLCASSSGQFNQPQHFGDGTRLSIL.

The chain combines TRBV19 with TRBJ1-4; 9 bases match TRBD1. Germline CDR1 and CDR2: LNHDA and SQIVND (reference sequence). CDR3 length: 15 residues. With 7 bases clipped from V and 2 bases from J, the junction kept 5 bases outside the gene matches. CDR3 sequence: CASNPDRGTNEKLFF. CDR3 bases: TGTGCCAGTAACCCCGACAGGGGGACTAATGAAAAACTGTTTTTT.

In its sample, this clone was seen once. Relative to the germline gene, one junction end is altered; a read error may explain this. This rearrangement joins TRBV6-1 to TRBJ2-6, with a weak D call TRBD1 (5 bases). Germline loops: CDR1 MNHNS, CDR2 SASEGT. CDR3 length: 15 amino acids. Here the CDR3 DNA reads TGTGCCAGCAGTGAAGAGGGGTCTGGGGCCAACGTCCCGACTTTC. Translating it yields CASSEEGSGANVPTF.

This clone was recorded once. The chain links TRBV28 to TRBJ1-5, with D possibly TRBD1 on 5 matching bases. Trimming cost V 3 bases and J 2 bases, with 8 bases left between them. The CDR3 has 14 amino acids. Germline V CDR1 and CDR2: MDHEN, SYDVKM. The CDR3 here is CASSLGGRNQPQHF. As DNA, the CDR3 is TGTGCCAGCAGTTTGGGGGGACGCAATCAGCCCCAGCATTTT.

The CDR3 protein is CASSLAPGQQIYEQYF. The CDR3 region has the DNA TGTGCCAGCAGCTTAGCACCGGGACAGCAGATCTACGAGCAGTACTTC. The chain is built from TRBV7-6 and TRBJ2-7; 7 bases fit TRBD1. Trimming cost V 0 bases and J 3 bases; bases outside gene matches: 8. The length of the CDR3 is 16 residues. Per the germline V gene, CDR1 is SGHVS and CDR2 is FNYEAQ.